These T cell receptor beta chains were read from a single sample in a study of blood T cell repertoires in COVID-19. Profiled with immunoSEQ multiplex PCR; TCRdb holds only in-frame clones, not every one. The data show roughly 13,000 clones, with 73% seen just once and 20% to 25% held by the top ten. Input material: peripheral blood. The receptors derive from a boy aged 2 to 10 with active or convalescent COVID-19. The CDR3 runs from the conserved cysteine through the conserved F or W. A D gene is named only where the DNA matches it firmly. Clone size, where shown, is once, few, many, or a class for clones that have expanded.

TRBV28	TRBJ2-7	TRBD1	.	CASSFPDRGAYEQYF	TGTGCCAGCAGTTTTCCGGACAGGGGAGCGTACGAGCAGTACTTC
TRBV3-1/TRBV3-2	TRBJ1-1	TRBD1	.	CATTRQGRHTEAFF	TGTGCCACCACCCGACAGGGGCGACACACTGAAGCTTTCTTT
TRBV15	TRBJ1-1	.	.	CATSRQNTEAFF	TGTGCCACCAGCAGACAAAACACTGAAGCTTTCTTT
TRBV7-9	TRBJ1-1	TRBD1	.	CASSSTQGLLTEAFF	TGTGCCAGCAGCTCAACACAGGGGTTGCTCACTGAAGCTTTCTTT
TRBV19	TRBJ1-6	TRBD1	few	CASKRDSSPLHF	TGTGCCAGTAAACGGGACAGCTCACCCCTCCACTTT
TRBV30	TRBJ1-6	.	once	CAWMAVANSPLHF	TGTGCCTGGATGGCGGTGGCGAATTCACCCCTCCACTTT
TRBV5-5	TRBJ2-3	TRBD2	.	CASSLRGLASTDTQYF	TGTGCCAGCAGCTTGCGCGGACTAGCTAGCACAGATACGCAGTATTTT
TRBV6-5	TRBJ1-2	TRBD1	.	CASSQGTGTYGYTF	TGTGCCAGCAGTCAGGGGACAGGAACCTATGGCTACACCTTC
TRBV30	TRBJ1-2	TRBD1	.	CAWSVGTANYGYTF	TGTGCCTGGAGTGTCGGGACAGCCAACTATGGCTACACCTTC
TRBV5-1	TRBJ2-1	.	.	CASSFLLDRAGGGNEQFF	TGCGCCAGCAGCTTTCTACTCGACAGGGCGGGAGGTGGTAATGAGCAGTTCTTC
TRBV19	TRBJ2-7	.	.	CASSWTDSSYEQYF	TGTGCCAGTAGTTGGACAGATAGCTCCTACGAGCAGTACTTC
TRBV13	TRBJ2-5	TRBD1	.	CASSLTQGARETQYF	TGTGCCAGCAGCTTAACCCAGGGGGCGCGGGAGACCCAGTACTTC
TRBV7-9	TRBJ1-2	.	.	CASSLVSTNYGYTF	TGTGCCAGCAGCTTAGTGTCCACTAACTATGGCTACACCTTC
TRBV11-2	TRBJ2-2	.	.	CASSPNRQAGELFF	TGTGCCAGCAGCCCAAACAGGCAAGCCGGGGAGCTGTTTTTT
TRBV10-3	TRBJ2-7	TRBD1	.	CAIGTVPYEQYF	TGTGCCATAGGGACAGTGCCTTACGAGCAGTACTTC
TRBV14	TRBJ1-1	.	.	CASSQEGWGGSTEAFF	TGTGCCAGCAGCCAAGAGGGTTGGGGGGGATCCACTGAAGCTTTCTTT
TRBV19	TRBJ2-2	TRBD2	medium-sized	CASSIERLAGSGGELFF	TGTGCCAGTAGTATAGAAAGGCTAGCGGGATCGGGCGGGGAGCTGTTTTTT
TRBV10-1	TRBJ1-6	.	.	CAISRERANSPLHF	TGCGCCATTTCCCGGGAACGGGCTAATTCACCCCTCCACTTT
TRBV7-9	TRBJ2-5	TRBD2	.	CASSPLASSGGASETQYF	TGTGCCAGCAGCCCCTTGGCCTCTAGCGGGGGGGCCTCAGAGACCCAGTACTTC
TRBV5-4	TRBJ1-1	TRBD1	.	CASSLDRGTEAFF	TGTGCCAGCAGCCTAGACAGGGGGACTGAAGCTTTCTTT
TRBV20-1	TRBJ1-1	.	.	CSASTGKPKNTEAFF	TGCAGTGCTAGTACAGGGAAGCCGAAGAACACTGAAGCTTTCTTT
TRBV7-2	TRBJ2-5	TRBD1	few	CASSYRGQQTQYF	TGTGCCAGCAGTTACAGGGGGCAACAGACCCAGTACTTC
TRBV19	TRBJ2-7	.	few	CASSSRVAENEQYF	TGTGCCAGTAGCTCTAGAGTAGCGGAGAACGAGCAGTACTTC
TRBV18	TRBJ1-4	.	.	CASSPGGANEKLFF	TGTGCCAGCTCACCAGGCGGGGCTAATGAAAAACTGTTTTTT
TRBV2	TRBJ2-1	.	.	CASSEGRERPNEQFF	TGTGCCAGCAGTGAAGGCAGGGAAAGACCCAATGAGCAGTTCTTC
TRBV5-1	TRBJ2-3	.	.	CASSLVSDTQYF	TGCGCCAGCAGCTTGGTATCGGATACGCAGTATTTT
TRBV28	TRBJ2-1	TRBD1	.	CASRGQSYNEQFF	TGTGCCAGCAGGGGACAGTCTTACAATGAGCAGTTCTTC
TRBV3-1/TRBV3-2	TRBJ1-3	TRBD1	.	CASSPYPGQGNTIYF	TGTGCCAGCAGCCCATATCCGGGACAGGGAAACACCATATATTTT
TRBV19	TRBJ2-1	TRBD2	.	CASSLTGGSYNEQFF	TGTGCCAGTAGTTTAACGGGAGGCTCCTACAATGAGCAGTTCTTC
TRBV3-1/TRBV3-2	TRBJ1-4	TRBD1	.	CASSLQGANEKLFF	TGTGCCAGCAGCCTACAGGGGGCTAATGAAAAACTGTTTTTT
TRBV12-3/TRBV12-4	TRBJ1-1	.	.	CASSFGGTEAFF	TGTGCCAGCAGTTTCGGAGGTACTGAAGCTTTCTTT
TRBV11-2	TRBJ2-5	TRBD2	.	CASSSLSSTSGHPRETQYF	TGTGCCAGCAGCTCCCTCTCTTCGACTAGCGGTCACCCTCGGGAGACCCAGTACTTC
TRBV5-6	TRBJ1-2	.	.	CASRDEGLRGVYGYTF	TGTGCCAGCAGGGACGAGGGGTTGCGGGGAGTCTATGGCTACACCTTC
TRBV5-4	TRBJ2-5	TRBD2	.	CASSLVAGNQETQYF	TGTGCCAGCAGCTTAGTAGCGGGAAACCAAGAGACCCAGTACTTC
TRBV28	TRBJ1-3	.	.	CASSRSDISGNTIYF	TGTGCCAGCAGCCGTTCGGACATCTCTGGAAACACCATATATTTT
TRBV28	TRBJ1-4	TRBD1	.	CASSTRQGLNEKLFF	TGTGCCAGCAGTACGCGACAGGGCCTTAATGAAAAACTGTTTTTT
TRBV5-6	TRBJ1-2	.	.	CASSFLDRWWDGYTF	TGTGCCAGCAGTTTCCTCGACAGGTGGTGGGATGGCTACACCTTC
TRBV29-1	TRBJ2-1	.	.	CSVKNTKGDEQFF	TGCAGCGTCAAAAACACCAAAGGGGATGAGCAGTTCTTC
TRBV13	TRBJ1-2	TRBD1	.	CASSDAGQGSGYGYTF	TGTGCCAGCAGCGATGCGGGACAGGGATCGGGGTATGGCTACACCTTC
TRBV5-1	TRBJ2-1	.	few	CASSSGQGTVSKQFF	TGCGCCAGCAGCTCCGGGCAGGGGACCGTTTCAAAGCAGTTCTTC
TRBV30	TRBJ1-1	.	.	CAWSVLLGWEAFF	TGTGCCTGGAGTGTACTTTTGGGTTGGGAGGCTTTCTTT
TRBV5-5	TRBJ1-3	.	.	CASTLSYRAPGNTIYF	TGTGCCAGCACCTTGTCGTACAGGGCGCCTGGAAACACCATATATTTT
TRBV2	TRBJ2-5	.	.	CASSEILGQETQYF	TGTGCCAGCAGTGAAATTCTAGGCCAAGAGACCCAGTACTTC
TRBV10-3	TRBJ1-5	.	.	CAISGDTGQLQHF	TGTGCCATCAGTGGGGACACGGGTCAGCTCCAGCATTTT
TRBV6-5	TRBJ1-2	.	.	CASSYGQGRGYTF	TGTGCCAGCAGTTACGGTCAGGGAAGGGGCTACACCTTC
TRBV11-1	TRBJ1-6	.	.	CASSFPGGSPLHF	TGTGCCAGCAGCTTCCCGGGGGGGTCACCCCTCCACTTT
TRBV7-9	TRBJ2-1	.	.	CASSAGRYNEQFF	TGTGCCAGCAGCGCGGGACGGTATAATGAGCAGTTCTTC
TRBV6-2/TRBV6-3	TRBJ2-7	TRBD1	.	CASSYSRTGGYEQYF	TGTGCCAGCAGTTACTCTCGAACAGGGGGGTACGAGCAGTACTTC
TRBV2	TRBJ1-1	.	few	CASRILMNTEAFF	TGTGCCAGCAGGATTCTAATGAACACTGAAGCTTTCTTT
TRBV27	TRBJ1-1	.	few	CASRSNRRNTEAFF	TGTGCCAGCAGGTCGAACAGGAGGAACACTGAAGCTTTCTTT
TRBV10-1	TRBJ2-1	.	.	CASSEAGEVWKDEQFF	TGCGCCAGCAGTGAGGCAGGGGAAGTGTGGAAGGATGAGCAGTTCTTC
TRBV7-9	TRBJ2-7	TRBD2	.	CASSLAGGVYEQYF	TGTGCCAGCAGCTTAGCCGGGGGGGTCTACGAGCAGTACTTC
TRBV6-5	TRBJ2-1	TRBD2	.	CASSYSGGRGYNEQFF	TGTGCCAGCAGTTACTCCGGCGGGAGAGGTTACAATGAGCAGTTCTTC
TRBV19	TRBJ2-7	.	.	CASSPSPYEQYF	TGTGCCAGTAGTCCTAGCCCCTACGAGCAGTACTTC
TRBV2	TRBJ2-1	TRBD1	.	CASTSGTGSNEQFF	TGTGCCAGCACTTCAGGGACAGGGAGCAATGAGCAGTTCTTC
TRBV28	TRBJ2-7	.	.	CATDSTYEQYF	TGTGCCACCGACAGCACCTACGAGCAGTACTTC
TRBV4-2	TRBJ1-1	.	.	CASSQLLAVRNTEAFF	TGTGCCAGCAGCCAACTCTTAGCCGTACGAAACACTGAAGCTTTCTTT
TRBV15	TRBJ1-3	.	.	CATSRGADSGNTIYF	TGTGCCACCAGCAGAGGGGCAGACTCTGGAAACACCATATATTTT